These 18 T cell receptor beta chains were all obtained from the same sample, sequenced in a study of response to subunit inactivated influenza vaccine. Each CDR3 protein gets one entry after TCRdb re-called the RT-PCR reads with MiXCR. Among 500,000 to 600,000 distinct CDR3 sequences listed, 7.6% were seen once. The source was PBMCs from blood, collected roughly 24 months after vaccination. Receptors originate from a man aged 50-75 years who received an inactivated influenza vaccine.

The J gene is TRBJ1-1, the V gene TRBV6-2 or TRBV6-3, with D unresolved. Looked up from germline, CDR1 is MNHEY and CDR2 is SVGEGT. The CDR3 is 14 amino acids. V lost 5 bases to trimming and J lost 2 bases, with 12 bases between them. DNA for the CDR3: TGTGCCAGCAGTGTCTCCAGAGTCAACACTGAAGCTTTCTTT. It encodes CASSVSRVNTEAFF.

This clonotype was counted only a few times. V is TRBV18 and J is TRBJ1-1; D is unclear. The V end was cut by 3 bases, the J end by 0 bases, with 8 bases between. The germline CDR1 and CDR2 sequences are KGHSH and LQKENI. This CDR3 region has 14 residues. CDR3 amino acids: CASSPIEMNTEAFF. CDR3 in DNA: TGTGCCAGCTCACCGATAGAGATGAACACTGAAGCTTTCTTT.

This clonotype came up many times. The DNA of the CDR3 is TGTGCCAGCAGCCAAGCGGGGGGGCCGGAAAACATTCAGTACTTC. Protein: CASSQAGGPENIQYF. The chain joins TRBV3-1 to TRBJ2-4; TRBD2 agrees at 8 bases. CDR3 length: 15 amino acids. V shed 1 base and J 5 bases; nucleotides not matched to a gene: 4. Germline V gene data show CDR1 as LGHDT and CDR2 as YNNKEL (reference sequence).

This clonotype showed up just a few times. CDR3 coding DNA: TGCAGTGCCTTACCTGCTAGCGGGGCCTACGAGCAGTACTTC. Its protein product is CSALPASGAYEQYF. This chain uses TRBV20-1 with TRBJ2-7; 9 bases are shared with TRBD2. The CDR3 runs to 14 residues. V lost 6 bases, J lost 2 bases, and 8 bases stayed unmatched. Germline CDR1 and CDR2: DFQATT and SNEGSKA (reference sequence).

This clonotype was recorded many times. This chain links TRBV2 with TRBJ2-7; possibly TRBD2 for D (5 bases). The CDR3 sequence is 14 residues long. The V and J ends lost 11 bases and 0 bases respectively, with 17 bases between them. Per the germline V gene, CDR1 is SNHLY and CDR2 is FYNNEI. CDR3 loop: CAQRRGSGSYEQYF. CDR3 DNA: TGTGCCCAAAGACGAGGGTCGGGCTCCTACGAGCAGTACTTC.

This clonotype was seen a few times. The chain carries TRBV6-2 or TRBV6-3 and TRBJ2-2; D is possibly TRBD2 (7 bases). CDR3 length: 16 residues. V dropped 2 bases and J dropped 5 bases, with 15 bases sitting between them. In germline, CDR1 is MNHEY, CDR2 SVGEGT. The CDR3 nucleotides read TGTGCCAGCAGTTACCGTCGGGGGGCCCCGACCGGGGAGCTGTTTTTT. It codes for CASSYRRGAPTGELFF.

This clonotype was found many times. The chain links TRBV6-1 to TRBJ1-1; D unresolved. Trimming removed 2 bases at V and 1 base at J, with 8 bases between. The germline CDR1 and CDR2 sequences are MNHNS and SASEGT. The CDR3 is 14 amino acids. The CDR3 DNA follows: TGTGCCAGCAGTGAAATGTGGAGGAACACTGAAGCTTTCTTT. Translated, it gives CASSEMWRNTEAFF.

This clonotype was counted at least ten times. The chain carries TRBV18 and TRBJ2-7; 8 nucleotides line up with TRBD1. V lost 2 bases, J lost 6 bases, and 12 bases stayed unmatched. This CDR3 is 16 amino acids long. Germline loops: CDR1 KGHSH, CDR2 LQKENI. CDR3 in amino acids: CASSPTEGTGNIEQYF. The CDR3 region has the DNA TGTGCCAGCTCACCAACCGAGGGGACAGGAAATATCGAGCAGTACTTC.

Many counts were recorded for this clonotype. The rearrangement joins TRBV7-8 to TRBJ1-1, with unresolved D. The V gene's germline CDR1 is SGHVS and CDR2 FQNEAQ. V dropped 3 bases and J dropped 5 bases, with 16 bases sitting between them. This CDR3 has 15 amino acids. CDR3 bases: TGTGCCAGCAGCTTCTACCGGGAGGGCAGAACTGAAGCTTTCTTT. It is translated as CASSFYREGRTEAFF.

The chain joins TRBV6-2 or TRBV6-3 to TRBJ2-7, with D hard to call. The CDR3 spans 13 residues. V lost 2 bases and J 2 bases, leaving 7 bases between the germline ends. The germline CDR1 and CDR2 sequences are MNHEY and SVGEGT. The DNA for the CDR3 is TGTGCCAGCAGTTACGGCATTCCCTACGAGCAGTACTTC. It is translated as CASSYGIPYEQYF.

The chain links TRBV5-1 to TRBJ2-7; D is ambiguous. Deletions cut 3 bases from V and 4 bases from J, with 14 bases between. Germline assignment: CDR1 SGHRS and CDR2 YFSETQ. The CDR3 length is 14 residues. Here the CDR3 reads CASSYLPGPYEQYF. The CDR3 DNA is TGCGCCAGCAGCTACCTCCCGGGTCCTTACGAGCAGTACTTC.

This clonotype was recorded many times. The genes are TRBV6-1 and TRBJ2-1, with 8 bases lining up with TRBD1. The J segment lost 9 bases and the V segment lost 8 bases, leaving 9 bases of the junction unmatched. The CDR3 covers 13 residues. Germline assignment: CDR1 MNHNS and CDR2 SASEGT. Here the CDR3 reads CASGGQGIGEQFF. The CDR3 bases are TGTGCCAGCGGAGGACAGGGTATAGGTGAGCAGTTCTTC.

This clonotype was picked up many times. The V gene is TRBV5-1, the J gene TRBJ1-6, with a possible D match to TRBD1 (5 bases). V lost 0 bases and J lost 6, with 7 bases in between. CDR3 length: 14 amino acids. Germline CDR1 reads SGHRS; CDR2 reads YFSETQ. CDR3 region: CASSLGQINSPLHF. As DNA, the CDR3 is TGCGCCAGCAGCTTGGGACAGATTAATTCACCCCTCCACTTT. The complete variable domain, with remaining parts taken from reference TRBV5-1 and TRBJ1-6, reads KAGVTQTPRYLIKTRGQQVTLSCSPISGHRSVSWYQQTPGQGLQFLFEYFSETQRNKGNFPGRFSGRQFSNSRSEMNVSTLELGDSALYLCASSLGQINSPLHFGNGTRLTVT.

The V call is TRBV6-2 or TRBV6-3, the J call TRBJ2-3; D uncertain. V dropped 6 bases and J dropped 2 bases, with 12 bases sitting between them. CDR1 MNHEY and CDR2 SVGEGT come from the germline V gene. This CDR3 has 14 amino acids. The CDR3 protein is CASSPNRATDTQYF. DNA of the CDR3: TGTGCCAGCAGCCCCAATCGGGCCACAGATACGCAGTATTTT.

This clonotype was seen only a few times. The chain recombines TRBV15 with TRBJ1-1; TRBD1 matches 7 bases. CDR1 is LNHNV and CDR2 is YYDKDF in the germline V gene (reference sequence). Trimming took 2 bases from V and 6 from J; bases not matched to a gene: 6. This CDR3 contains 14 residues. The CDR3, as DNA: TGTGCCACCAGCAGACTACAGGGGTCCCCTGAAGCTTTCTTT. Amino acid sequence: CATSRLQGSPEAFF. Together with reference TRBV15 and TRBJ1-1, the CDR3 gives the full variable domain: DAMVIQNPRYQVTQFGKPVTLSCSQTLNHNVMYWYQQKSSQAPKLLFHYYDKDFNNEADTPDNFQSRRPNTSFCFLDIRSPGLGDTAMYLCATSRLQGSPEAFFGQGTRLTVV.

This clonotype appeared many times. The chain couples TRBV12-3 or TRBV12-4 to TRBJ2-1, with 11 bases lining up with TRBD2. V shed 3 bases and J 8 bases; nucleotides not matched to a gene: 3. This CDR3 contains 14 residues. The CDR3: CASSFLAGGYEQFF. The DNA for the CDR3 is TGTGCCAGCAGTTTCCTAGCGGGAGGATATGAGCAGTTCTTC.

The chain links TRBV15 to TRBJ2-3; no firm D call. V dropped 6 bases and J dropped 0 bases, with 10 bases sitting between them. The CDR3 runs to 14 residues. CDR1 is LNHNV, CDR2 YYDKDF, per germline (reference sequence). The CDR3 DNA follows: TGTGCCACCAGTGAAGGTCCTAGCACAGATACGCAGTATTTT. Protein sequence: CATSEGPSTDTQYF.

A few counts support this clonotype. This chain connects TRBV6-2 or TRBV6-3 to TRBJ2-5; D unresolved. The CDR3 contains 13 residues. V lost 4 bases and J lost 1, with 7 bases in between. Germline V gene sequence: CDR1 MNHEY, CDR2 SVGEGT. Here the CDR3 reads CASSSDVQETQYF. The CDR3 DNA is TGTGCCAGCAGTTCAGACGTCCAAGAGACCCAGTACTTC.